Described below is a single T cell receptor (beta chain) sequence and its context. The target antigen is unknown. This sample was included in a study of OX40 agonist ivuxolimab in advanced cancers. Overall study findings and caveats: No determination was made of the antigen specificity of the expanded peripheral T cells.

This table comes from immunoSEQ multiplex PCR, and its TCRdb copy is limited to in-frame clones, with some not included. Of about 78,000 clones in the sample, about 91% were seen once. The CDR3 has 14 amino acids. Germline lookup yields CDR1 SNHLY and CDR2 FYNNEI. The ends were cut back, 11 bases at V and 4 bases at J, with 18 bases in the middle. The V call is TRBV2, the J call TRBJ2-1; a possible D gene is TRBD2 (6 bases). The sequence was obtained from an adult with an advanced solid tumor such as melanoma, head and neck, liver or kidney cancer. This sample comprised CD4+ or CD8+ T cells sorted from blood, obtained in a trial of the OX40 agonist ivuxolimab. CDR3 loop: CAAPARDSYNEQFF. Here the CDR3 DNA reads TGTGCCGCCCCCGCCCGGGACTCGTACAATGAGCAGTTCTTC.